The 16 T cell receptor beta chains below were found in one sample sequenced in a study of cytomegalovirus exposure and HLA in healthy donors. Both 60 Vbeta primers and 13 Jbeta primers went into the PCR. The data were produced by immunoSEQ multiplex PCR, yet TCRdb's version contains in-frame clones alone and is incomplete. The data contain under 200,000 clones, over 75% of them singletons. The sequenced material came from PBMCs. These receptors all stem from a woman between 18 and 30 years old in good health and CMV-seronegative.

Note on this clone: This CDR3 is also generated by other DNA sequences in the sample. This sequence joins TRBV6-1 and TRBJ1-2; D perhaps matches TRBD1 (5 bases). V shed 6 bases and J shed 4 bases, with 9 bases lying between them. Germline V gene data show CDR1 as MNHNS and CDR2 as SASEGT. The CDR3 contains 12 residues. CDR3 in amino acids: CASSQGFYGYTF. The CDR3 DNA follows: TGTGCCAGCAGCCAGGGTTTCTATGGCTACACCTTC.

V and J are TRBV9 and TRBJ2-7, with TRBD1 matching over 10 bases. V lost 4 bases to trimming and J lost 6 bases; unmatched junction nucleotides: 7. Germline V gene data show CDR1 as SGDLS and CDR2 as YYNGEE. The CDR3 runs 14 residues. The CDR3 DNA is TGTGCCAGCAGCCACCGGGACAGGGGACCCGAGCAGTACTTC. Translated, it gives CASSHRDRGPEQYF.

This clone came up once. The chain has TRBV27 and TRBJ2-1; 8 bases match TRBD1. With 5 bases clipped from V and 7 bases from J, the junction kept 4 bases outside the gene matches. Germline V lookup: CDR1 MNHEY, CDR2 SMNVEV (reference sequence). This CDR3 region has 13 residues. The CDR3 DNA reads TGTGCCAGCAGTCCTTACAGGGGGAATGAGCAGTTCTTC. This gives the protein CASSPYRGNEQFF.

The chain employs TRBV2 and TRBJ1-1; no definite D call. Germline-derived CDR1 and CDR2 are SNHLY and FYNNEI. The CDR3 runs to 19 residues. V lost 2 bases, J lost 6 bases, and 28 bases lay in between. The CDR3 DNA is TGTGCCAGCAGTGAAACCGGGCCGGCGGGTCTGTGGCGTTGGTCTGAAGCTTTCTTT. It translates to CASSETGPAGLWRWSEAFF.

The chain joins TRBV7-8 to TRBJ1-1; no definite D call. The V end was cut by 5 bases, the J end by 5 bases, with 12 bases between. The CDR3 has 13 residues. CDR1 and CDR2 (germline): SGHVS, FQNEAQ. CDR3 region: CASSKNPGTEAFF. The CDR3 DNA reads TGTGCCAGCAGCAAAAATCCGGGAACTGAAGCTTTCTTT. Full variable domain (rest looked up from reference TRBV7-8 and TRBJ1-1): GAGVSQSPRYKVAKRGQDVALRCDPISGHVSLFWYQQALGQGPEFLTYFQNEAQLDKSGLPSDRFFAERPEGSVSTLKIQRTQQEDSAVYLCASSKNPGTEAFFGQGTRLTVV.

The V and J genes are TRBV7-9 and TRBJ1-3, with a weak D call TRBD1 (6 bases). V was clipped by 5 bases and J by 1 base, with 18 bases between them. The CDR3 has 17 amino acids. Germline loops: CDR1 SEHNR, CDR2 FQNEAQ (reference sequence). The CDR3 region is CASSPFGGEDSGNTIYF. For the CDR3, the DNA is TGTGCCAGCAGCCCGTTTGGGGGCGAAGATTCTGGAAACACCATATATTTT.

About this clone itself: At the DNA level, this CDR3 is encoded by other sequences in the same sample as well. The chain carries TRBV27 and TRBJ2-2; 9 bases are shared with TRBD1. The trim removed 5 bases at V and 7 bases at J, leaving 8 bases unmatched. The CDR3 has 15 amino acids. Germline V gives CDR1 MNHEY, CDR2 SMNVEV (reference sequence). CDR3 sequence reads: CASSPDRGRIGELFF. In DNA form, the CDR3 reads TGTGCCAGCAGTCCCGACAGGGGGAGGATCGGGGAGCTGTTTTTT.

DNA for the CDR3: TGTGCCAGTAGTAGACCGGACAGACAGAACACTGAAGCTTTCTTT. It codes for CASSRPDRQNTEAFF. The gene calls are TRBV19 and TRBJ1-1, with D possibly being TRBD1 (6 bases). Trimming took 4 bases from V and 1 from J, leaving 13 bases between them. Germline V lookup: CDR1 LNHDA, CDR2 SQIVND (reference sequence). The CDR3 is made up of 15 amino acids.

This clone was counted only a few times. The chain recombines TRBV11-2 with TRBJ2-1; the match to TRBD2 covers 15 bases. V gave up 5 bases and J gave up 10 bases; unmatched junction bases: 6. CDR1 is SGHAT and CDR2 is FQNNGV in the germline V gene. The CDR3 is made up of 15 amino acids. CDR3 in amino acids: CASSHPGLAGGEQFF. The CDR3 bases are TGTGCCAGCAGCCACCCGGGACTAGCGGGAGGCGAGCAGTTCTTC. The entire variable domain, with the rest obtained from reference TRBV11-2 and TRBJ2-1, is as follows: EAGVAQSPRYKIIEKRQSVAFWCNPISGHATLYWYQQILGQGPKLLIQFQNNGVVDDSQLPKDRFSAERLKGVDSTLKIQPAKLEDSAVYLCASSHPGLAGGEQFFGPGTRLTVL.

In DNA, the CDR3 is TGTGCCAGCAGCTTATCTTCTGGGGGCGAGACCCAGTACTTC. This gives the protein CASSLSSGGETQYF. The genes are TRBV11-2 and TRBJ2-5; perhaps TRBD1 as D (6 bases). This CDR3 spans 14 amino acids. The germline gives CDR1 SGHAT, CDR2 FQNNGV. V was trimmed by 2 bases and J by 5 bases, leaving 12 bases between them.

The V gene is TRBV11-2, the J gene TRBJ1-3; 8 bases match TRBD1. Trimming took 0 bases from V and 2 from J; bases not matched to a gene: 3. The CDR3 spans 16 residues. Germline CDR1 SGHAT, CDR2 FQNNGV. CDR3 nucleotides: TGTGCCAGCAGCTTAGATTCCAGGGGGCCTGGAAACACCATATATTTT. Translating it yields CASSLDSRGPGNTIYF.

The CDR3 sequence is CASSLGLSRGDEQFF. CDR3 nucleotides: TGTGCCAGCAGCTTAGGGCTCTCCAGGGGTGATGAGCAGTTCTTC. The chain has TRBV13 and TRBJ2-1, with D perhaps matching TRBD1 (6 bases). CDR1 and CDR2 from the germline V gene are PRHDT and FYEKMQ (reference sequence). CDR3 length equals 15 residues. V shed 0 bases and J shed 8 bases, with 14 bases lying between them.

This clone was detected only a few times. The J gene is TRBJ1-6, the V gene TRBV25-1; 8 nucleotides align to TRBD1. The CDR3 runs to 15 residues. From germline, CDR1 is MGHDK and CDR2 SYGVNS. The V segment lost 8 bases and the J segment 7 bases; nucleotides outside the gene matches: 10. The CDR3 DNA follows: TGTGCCAGCCGAGGGTGGACAGGGCTAAATTCACCCCTCCACTTT. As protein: CASRGWTGLNSPLHF.

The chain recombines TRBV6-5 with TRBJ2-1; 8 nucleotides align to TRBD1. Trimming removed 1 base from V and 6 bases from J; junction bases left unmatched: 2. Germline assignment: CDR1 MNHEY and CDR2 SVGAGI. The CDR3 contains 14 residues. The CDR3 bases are TGTGCCAGCAGTTACTGGGACAGGCCCAATGAGCAGTTCTTC. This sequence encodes CASSYWDRPNEQFF.

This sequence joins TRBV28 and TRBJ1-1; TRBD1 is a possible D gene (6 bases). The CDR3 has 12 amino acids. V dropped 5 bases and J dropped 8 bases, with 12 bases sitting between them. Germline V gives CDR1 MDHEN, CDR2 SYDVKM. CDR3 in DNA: TGTGCCAGCAGTACCCGACAGGTCGAAGCTTTCTTT. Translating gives CASSTRQVEAFF. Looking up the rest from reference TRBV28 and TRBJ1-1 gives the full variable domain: DVKVTQSSRYLVKRTGEKVFLECVQDMDHENMFWYRQDPGLGLRLIYFSYDVKMKEKGDIPEGYSVSREKKERFSLILESASTNQTSMYLCASSTRQVEAFFGQGTRLTVV.

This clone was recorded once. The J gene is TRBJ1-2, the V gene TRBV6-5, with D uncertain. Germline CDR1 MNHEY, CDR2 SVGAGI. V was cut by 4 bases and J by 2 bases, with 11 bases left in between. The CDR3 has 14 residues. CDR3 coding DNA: TGTGCCAGCAGTTCCTGGACGGGGAACTATGGCTACACCTTC. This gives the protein CASSSWTGNYGYTF.